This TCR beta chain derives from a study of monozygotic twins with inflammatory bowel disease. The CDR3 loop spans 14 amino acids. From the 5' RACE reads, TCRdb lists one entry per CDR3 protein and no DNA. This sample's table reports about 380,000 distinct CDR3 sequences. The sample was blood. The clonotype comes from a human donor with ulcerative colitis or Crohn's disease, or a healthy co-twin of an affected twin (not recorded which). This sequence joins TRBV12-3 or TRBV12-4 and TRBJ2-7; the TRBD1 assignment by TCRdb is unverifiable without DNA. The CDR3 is CASSSTDRGYEQYF.